These T cell receptor beta chains were read from a single sample in a study of human T cells and chemical hapten exposure. TCRdb re-derived calls from the RACE reads in MiXCR, one entry per CDR3 protein. There are 350,000 to 450,000 distinct CDR3 sequences in the sample; 4% to 6% occur only once, and just over 2.5% lies in the top ten. The sample consisted of whole blood, taken in connection with sensitization to the hapten diphenylcyclopropenone (DPC). These receptors all come from a woman in her fifties or sixties with alopecia areata. Some clones in this sample may be carry-over from other donors' samples. CDR3s include the opening cysteine and the closing phenylalanine or tryptophan. D genes are given only for firm matches. Rows give clone size only sometimes, using once, few, many, or a class for an expanded clone.

J	size	D	V	CDR3	DNA
TRBJ1-4	-	-	TRBV12-5	CASGTNRVGEKLFF	TGTGCTAGTGGGACGAACAGGGTAGGGGAAAAACTGTTTTTT
TRBJ1-1	many	-	TRBV7-9	CASSTSLRDTEAFF	TGTGCCAGCAGCACTTCCTTGAGGGACACTGAAGCTTTCTTT
TRBJ2-7	few	TRBD2	TRBV13	CASSSGLAGSYEQYF	TGTGCCAGCAGCTCGGGACTAGCGGGTTCCTACGAGCAGTACTTC
TRBJ2-3	few	-	TRBV12-3/TRBV12-4	CASSSLSLRERAETDTQYF	TGTGCCAGCAGTTCTCTGTCTCTTCGCGAGCGGGCCGAGACAGATACGCAGTATTTT
TRBJ2-5	-	TRBD2	TRBV12-3/TRBV12-4	CASTGGGGTQYF	TGTGCCAGCACCGGCGGGGGAGGGACCCAGTACTTC
TRBJ1-4	few	TRBD1	TRBV18	CASSPKPIRTGQDRGQKEKLFF	TGTGCCAGCTCACCCAAGCCAATTCGGACCGGTCAGGACAGGGGGCAGAAAGAAAAACTGTTTTTT
TRBJ1-6	few	-	TRBV4-3	CASSQEPRSPLHF	TGCGCCAGCAGCCAAGAACCCCGATCACCCCTCCACTTT
TRBJ2-7	-	-	TRBV12-3/TRBV12-4	CASSPWGERDEQYF	TGTGCCAGCAGTCCATGGGGGGAAAGGGACGAGCAGTACTTC
TRBJ2-7	many	TRBD2	TRBV6-6	CASSGLAGEESYEQYF	TGTGCCAGCAGTGGGCTCGCGGGGGAGGAATCCTACGAGCAGTACTTC
TRBJ2-3	many	TRBD1	TRBV4-2	CASSQEGTVADTQYF	TGTGCCAGCAGCCAAGAGGGGACAGTTGCAGATACGCAGTATTTT
TRBJ1-1	many	-	TRBV29-1	CSAWVLENTEAFF	TGCAGCGCTTGGGTACTCGAGAACACTGAAGCTTTCTTT
TRBJ2-3	many	TRBD2	TRBV10-2	CASSESDGRYPDTQYF	TGCGCCAGCAGTGAGTCGGACGGGAGGTACCCAGATACGCAGTATTTT
TRBJ2-5	many	-	TRBV6-1	CASSEASGAETQYF	TGTGCCAGCAGTGAAGCGTCCGGGGCGGAGACCCAGTACTTC
TRBJ1-1	-	-	TRBV7-2	CASSLGGFNTEAFF	TGTGCCAGCAGCTTAGGGGGGTTTAACACTGAAGCTTTCTTT
TRBJ2-3	few	-	TRBV2	CASSADSDTQYF	TGTGCCAGCAGTGCAGATTCAGATACGCAGTATTTT
TRBJ2-7	-	-	TRBV4-2	CASSQDSQGHRNYEQYF	TGTGCCAGCAGCCAAGATTCACAGGGTCATCGGAACTACGAGCAGTACTTC
TRBJ2-7	few	-	TRBV14	CASSQRQDEQYF	TGTGCCAGCAGCCAAAGACAGGACGAGCAGTACTTC
TRBJ1-4	-	-	TRBV7-2	CASSLVRGGTTNEKLFF	TGTGCCAGCAGCTTAGTTCGGGGAGGAACAACTAATGAAAAACTGTTTTTT
TRBJ2-2	many	-	TRBV24-1	CATSLQGSPLFF	TGTGCCACCAGCCTACAGGGTTCGCCCCTGTTTTTT
TRBJ2-7	many	-	TRBV27	CASSPGPGEQYF	TGTGCCAGCAGTCCTGGACCCGGGGAGCAGTACTTC
TRBJ2-2	few	-	TRBV15	CATSRDRDGELFF	TGTGCCACCAGCAGAGATCGAGACGGGGAGCTGTTTTTT
TRBJ2-1	many	-	TRBV9	CASSPGKGANEQFF	TGTGCCAGCAGCCCCGGGAAAGGGGCCAATGAGCAGTTCTTC
TRBJ1-2	-	TRBD1	TRBV6-5	CASRGWTGYSGYTF	TGTGCCAGCAGGGGCTGGACAGGGTATTCTGGCTACACCTTC
TRBJ2-3	few	TRBD2	TRBV6-4	CASSAGGPGLDTDTQYF	TGTGCCAGCAGTGCCGGGGGACCGGGACTAGACACAGATACGCAGTATTTT
TRBJ1-2	many	-	TRBV12-3/TRBV12-4	CASSSVADYYGYTF	TGTGCCAGCAGTTCGGTGGCGGACTACTATGGCTACACCTTC
TRBJ2-6	few	-	TRBV6-5	CASSAAGAGANVLTF	TGTGCCAGCAGCGCGGCGGGTGCTGGGGCCAACGTCCTGACTTTC
TRBJ2-3	many	-	TRBV7-9	CASSLGERGSTDTQYF	TGTGCCAGCAGCTTAGGAGAGCGAGGAAGCACAGATACGCAGTATTTT
TRBJ1-3	many	TRBD1	TRBV14	CASSRTGTGGNTIYF	TGTGCCAGCAGCCGCACCGGGACAGGGGGGAACACCATATATTTT
TRBJ1-5	-	-	TRBV21-1	CASSKGRRDSNQPQHF	TGTGCCAGCAGCAAAGGTCGCCGGGATAGCAATCAGCCCCAGCATTTT
TRBJ2-7	many	-	TRBV30	CAWQSGSYEQYF	TGTGCCTGGCAGTCTGGCTCCTACGAGCAGTACTTC
TRBJ1-6	many	-	TRBV4-1	CASSQEGRVGYSPLHF	TGCGCCAGCAGCCAAGAAGGCAGGGTAGGCTATTCACCCCTCCACTTT
TRBJ2-7	few	TRBD1	TRBV9	CASSALGQGANEQYF	TGTGCCAGCAGCGCCCTGGGACAGGGAGCCAACGAGCAGTACTTC
TRBJ2-3	few	TRBD2	TRBV28	CASSSPRTSGTDTQYF	TGTGCCAGCAGTTCCCCCAGGACTAGCGGCACAGATACGCAGTATTTT
TRBJ2-3	few	-	TRBV10-1	CASSGDRDWASTDTQYF	TGCGCCAGCAGTGGGGACCGGGACTGGGCTAGCACAGATACGCAGTATTTT
TRBJ2-3	-	-	TRBV7-9	CASSLALPSTDTQYF	TGTGCCAGCAGCTTAGCGCTCCCTAGCACAGATACGCAGTATTTT
TRBJ2-5	many	TRBD2	TRBV19	CASSLLAGGSETQYF	TGTGCCAGTAGCCTACTAGCGGGGGGTTCGGAGACCCAGTACTTC
TRBJ2-3	many	-	TRBV2	CASSVPGEVTDTQYF	TGTGCCAGCAGTGTGCCCGGGGAGGTCACAGATACGCAGTATTTT
TRBJ2-3	few	TRBD2	TRBV10-2	CASSESVFSGTSGTDTQYF	TGCGCCAGCAGTGAGTCCGTTTTCTCCGGGACTAGCGGCACAGATACGCAGTATTTT
TRBJ2-1	-	TRBD2	TRBV9	CASSLFGTSGRGGEQFF	TGTGCCAGCAGCCTCTTTGGGACTAGCGGGAGAGGGGGTGAGCAGTTCTTC
TRBJ2-3	few	TRBD1	TRBV12-3/TRBV12-4	CASSGTTGSDTQYF	TGTGCCAGCAGTGGCACGACAGGGTCAGATACGCAGTATTTT
TRBJ1-1	many	-	TRBV7-9	CASSLDEAFF	TGTGCCAGCAGCTTAGATGAAGCTTTCTTT
TRBJ2-3	-	TRBD1	TRBV5-6	CASSTDRDHRDTQYF	TGTGCCAGCAGCACGGACAGGGATCATCGAGATACGCAGTATTTT
TRBJ2-1	many	TRBD2	TRBV29-1	CSVEGLAGVYEQFF	TGCAGCGTTGAGGGACTAGCGGGAGTTTATGAGCAGTTCTTC
TRBJ2-1	few	TRBD2	TRBV9	CASSAGLAVNNEQFF	TGTGCCAGCAGCGCGGGACTAGCGGTCAATAATGAGCAGTTCTTC
TRBJ2-3	many	-	TRBV4-3	CASSQDVTGLTDTQYF	TGCGCCAGCAGCCAAGACGTTACAGGACTAACAGATACGCAGTATTTT
TRBJ2-1	many	-	TRBV5-1	CASSLVQGSSYNEQFF	TGCGCCAGCAGCTTGGTTCAGGGGAGCTCCTACAATGAGCAGTTCTTC
TRBJ2-7	-	-	TRBV6-1	CASKEGISHEQYF	TGTGCCAGCAAGGAGGGTATTTCCCACGAGCAGTACTTC
TRBJ2-7	many	TRBD2	TRBV19	CASSTRREGTYEQYF	TGTGCCAGTAGTACGCGACGGGAGGGAACCTACGAGCAGTACTTC
TRBJ2-1	many	TRBD2	TRBV6-5	CASSQLAGAGNEQFF	TGTGCCAGCAGCCAACTAGCGGGAGCCGGCAATGAGCAGTTCTTC
TRBJ2-1	many	TRBD1	TRBV10-3	CAVRRQGSSYNEQFF	TGTGCCGTCAGGAGACAGGGTAGCTCCTACAATGAGCAGTTCTTC
TRBJ2-1	few	TRBD2	TRBV20-1	CSAGGGRGSSYNEQFF	TGCAGTGCCGGCGGCGGGAGGGGTAGCTCCTACAATGAGCAGTTCTTC
TRBJ1-2	few	TRBD1	TRBV5-6	CASSLLRDREGLSYGYTF	TGTGCCAGCAGCTTGCTCCGGGACAGGGAAGGATTGAGCTATGGCTACACCTTC
TRBJ1-4	many	-	TRBV12-3/TRBV12-4	CASGSGATNEKLFF	TGTGCTTCCGGGTCAGGTGCAACTAATGAAAAACTGTTTTTT
TRBJ1-2	many	-	TRBV5-1	CASSSASGIDYGYTF	TGCGCCAGCAGCTCCGCGTCGGGTATAGACTATGGCTACACCTTC